Shown below are 27 T cell receptor beta chains from a single sample sequenced in a study of T-cell memory formation after mild COVID-19. TCRdb reprocessed the 5' RACE reads via MiXCR and lists one record per CDR3 protein. In the table there are under 350,000 distinct CDR3 sequences, roughly 16% of which are singletons. The source material was PBMCs or a T cell subset sorted from them (not recorded which). These receptors were taken from a man aged 18-30 years who had mild COVID-19 (a few samples of this study predate the infection). Cell type and time point are not known.

This clonotype appeared a few times. The DNA of the CDR3 is TGTGCCAGCAGTTTCCGCAGGATCGGTCAGCCCCAGCATTTT. Its protein is CASSFRRIGQPQHF. The genes are TRBV28 and TRBJ1-5, with no clear D. The CDR3 covers 14 residues. The V gene's germline CDR1 is MDHEN and CDR2 SYDVKM. V was trimmed by 3 bases and J by 6 bases, leaving 12 bases between them.

This clonotype has more than one count but fewer than ten. The chain joins TRBV7-9 to TRBJ1-2; D is possibly TRBD1 (6 bases). Looked up from germline, CDR1 is SEHNR and CDR2 is FQNEAQ (reference sequence). V lost 6 bases and J 7 bases, leaving 24 bases between the germline ends. The CDR3 is made up of 16 amino acids. The DNA of the CDR3 is TGTGCCAGCAGGTTCCCGCGCCGGGACAAGGACGCTGGCTACACCTTC. It encodes CASRFPRRDKDAGYTF. The complete variable domain, with remaining parts taken from reference TRBV7-9 and TRBJ1-2, reads DTGVSQNPRHKITKRGQNVTFRCDPISEHNRLYWYRQTLGQGPEFLTYFQNEAQLEKSRLLSDRFSAERPKGSFSTLEIQRTEQGDSAMYLCASRFPRRDKDAGYTFGSGTRLTVV.

This clonotype was counted only a few times. The chain combines TRBV7-9 with TRBJ2-7; 8 bases align to TRBD2. Trimming at V came to 10 bases and at J to 6 bases, leaving 14 bases not matched to a gene. The length of the CDR3 is 14 residues. Germline V lookup: CDR1 SEHNR, CDR2 FQNEAQ (reference sequence). CDR3 in DNA: TGTGCCAACTCGGCCCCAGCGGGGGTCGGCGAGCAGTACTTC. This sequence encodes CANSAPAGVGEQYF.

This clonotype showed up just once. The chain combines TRBV20-1 with TRBJ1-2, with D tentatively TRBD1 (6 bases). The CDR3 has 14 residues. Trimming removed 6 bases from V and 8 bases from J, with 22 bases in between. Germline loops: CDR1 DFQATT, CDR2 SNEGSKA (reference sequence). The CDR3 nucleotides read TGCAGTGCCCGCGGGAAAGGGGGGTACGGCGGCTACACCTTC. Translation: CSARGKGGYGGYTF.

The rearrangement uses TRBV20-1 and TRBJ2-3; the D gene is possibly TRBD2 (6 bases). In germline, CDR1 is DFQATT, CDR2 SNEGSKA (reference sequence). The CDR3 is made up of 13 amino acids. The V and J ends lost 6 bases and 5 bases respectively, with 15 bases between them. The CDR3 loop is CSAKRGTLDTQYF. The CDR3 DNA sequence: TGCAGTGCCAAACGAGGGACTTTAGATACGCAGTATTTT.

This sequence joins TRBV7-3 and TRBJ2-3; 7 bases agree with TRBD2. The J segment lost 3 bases and the V segment lost 3 bases, leaving 12 bases of the junction unmatched. This CDR3 comprises 17 residues. CDR1 and CDR2 from the germline V gene are SGHTA and FQGTGA. The CDR3, as DNA: TGTGCCAGCAGCTTCAAGCGGGAACTTGTAGGGACAGATACGCAGTATTTT. It encodes CASSFKRELVGTDTQYF.

The chain joins TRBV6-1 to TRBJ1-1; tentatively, D is TRBD1 (5 bases). Germline V CDR1 and CDR2: MNHNS, SASEGT. The CDR3 length is 16 residues. V was pared by 0 bases and J by 7 bases, with 18 bases between. Written as DNA, the CDR3 is TGTGCCAGCAGTGAAGCTGATGAGCTAGGGGCAGGTGAAGCTTTCTTT. It translates to CASSEADELGAGEAFF.

This clonotype has only a few counts. The chain carries TRBV5-1 and TRBJ2-6; possible D gene TRBD1, 6 bases. Trimming removed 8 bases at V and 2 bases at J, with 11 bases between. In germline, CDR1 is SGHRS, CDR2 YFSETQ. This CDR3 region has 14 residues. This CDR3 reads CASNTGTGANVLTF. CDR3 in DNA: TGCGCCAGTAACACAGGGACTGGGGCCAACGTCCTGACTTTC.

This chain joins TRBV7-2 and TRBJ2-4; TRBD1 is a possible D gene (6 bases). The CDR3 runs 12 residues. V gave up 5 bases and J gave up 12 bases, with 14 bases separating them. CDR1 and CDR2 from the germline V gene are SGHTA and FQGNSA. As DNA, the CDR3 is TGTGCCAGCAGCCCCTCGGACAGTAATCAGTACTTC. It codes for CASSPSDSNQYF.

This clonotype was seen only a few times. V usage is TRBV7-2 and J usage is TRBJ2-5, with 13 bases lining up with TRBD2. Germline V gene sequence: CDR1 SGHTA, CDR2 FQGNSA. Trimming at V came to 5 bases and at J to 4 bases, leaving 4 bases not matched to a gene. The CDR3 runs 15 residues. The DNA of the CDR3 is TGTGCCAGCAGCCCTGGGACTAGCGGGGTAGAGACCCAGTACTTC. Translated, it gives CASSPGTSGVETQYF.

The chain employs TRBV20-1 and TRBJ2-1; TRBD2 matches at 7 bases. V shed 6 bases and J 8 bases; nucleotides not matched to a gene: 10. There are 13 residues in the CDR3. Per germline, CDR1 DFQATT and CDR2 SNEGSKA (reference sequence). The CDR3 spells CSAGGSLGDEQFF. In DNA form, the CDR3 reads TGCAGTGCGGGGGGGTCCCTAGGCGATGAGCAGTTCTTC.

V gene TRBV7-9 combines with J gene TRBJ2-3; no clear D. This CDR3 is built from 12 residues. V lost 8 bases to trimming and J lost 2 bases, with 8 bases between them. The V gene's germline CDR1 is SEHNR and CDR2 FQNEAQ (reference sequence). The DNA for the CDR3 is TGTGCCAGCGGCCAGAACACAGATACGCAGTATTTT. This codes for CASGQNTDTQYF. The full variable domain, its missing parts supplied by reference TRBV7-9 and TRBJ2-3, is DTGVSQNPRHKITKRGQNVTFRCDPISEHNRLYWYRQTLGQGPEFLTYFQNEAQLEKSRLLSDRFSAERPKGSFSTLEIQRTEQGDSAMYLCASGQNTDTQYFGPGTRLTVL.

The table lists this clonotype with a few counts. This rearrangement joins TRBV5-1 to TRBJ2-7, with D possibly being TRBD2 (6 bases). This CDR3 region has 13 residues. In germline, CDR1 is SGHRS, CDR2 YFSETQ. V gave up 4 bases and J gave up 3 bases, with 11 bases separating them. CDR3 loop: CASSPWGVYEQYF. CDR3 coding DNA: TGCGCCAGCAGCCCCTGGGGGGTCTACGAGCAGTACTTC. The full variable domain, in which reference TRBV5-1 and TRBJ2-7 provide the parts outside the CDR3, is KAGVTQTPRYLIKTRGQQVTLSCSPISGHRSVSWYQQTPGQGLQFLFEYFSETQRNKGNFPGRFSGRQFSNSRSEMNVSTLELGDSALYLCASSPWGVYEQYFGPGTRLTVT.

This clonotype was observed a few times. V is TRBV4-1 and J is TRBJ2-5; 13 bases line up with TRBD2. The CDR3 extends over 16 amino acids. Germline-derived CDR1 and CDR2 are MGHRA and YSYEKL. Unmatched junction bases numbered 3, after V lost 1 base and J lost 4 bases. CDR3 sequence: CASSQGLAGGPETQYF. DNA of the CDR3: TGCGCCAGCAGCCAAGGACTAGCGGGGGGCCCAGAGACCCAGTACTTC.

V gene TRBV11-2 combines with J gene TRBJ2-2; the D gene is possibly TRBD2 (6 bases). This CDR3 comprises 12 residues. Germline CDR1 is SGHAT and CDR2 is FQNNGV. The V end was cut by 11 bases, the J end by 7 bases, with 14 bases between. Here the CDR3 DNA reads TGTGCCTGCACTCGCGGGGACGGGGAGCTGTTTTTT. It encodes CACTRGDGELFF.

J is TRBJ2-7 and V is TRBV20-1; 7 bases fit TRBD2. Germline V gene data show CDR1 as DFQATT and CDR2 as SNEGSKA (reference sequence). The CDR3 length is 12 residues. V shed 6 bases, J shed 5 bases, and the junction held 7 bases outside the gene matches. Here the CDR3 reads CSAHLRGDEQYF. The CDR3 DNA reads TGCAGTGCCCACCTACGGGGGGACGAGCAGTACTTC.

The table lists this clonotype with many counts. The chain is built from TRBV20-1 and TRBJ2-5; D is possibly TRBD2 (6 bases). Germline values: CDR1 DFQATT, CDR2 SNEGSKA (reference sequence). CDR3 length equals 14 residues. V lost 1 base and J 0 bases, leaving 9 bases between the germline ends. CDR3 region: CSARGGLDQETQYF. The CDR3 DNA reads as TGCAGTGCTAGAGGGGGACTCGACCAAGAGACCCAGTACTTC.

This sequence joins TRBV5-1 and TRBJ1-2, with 8 bases aligning to TRBD1. Germline V gene sequence: CDR1 SGHRS, CDR2 YFSETQ. The V and J ends lost 5 bases and 2 bases, in that order; junction bases with no gene match: 5. The length of the CDR3 is 14 residues. The CDR3 reads CASRWTGLNYGYTF. In nucleotides, the CDR3 is TGCGCCAGCAGGTGGACAGGGTTGAACTATGGCTACACCTTC.

The chain is built from TRBV20-1 and TRBJ2-5; TRBD2 agrees at 8 bases. Trimming took 1 base from V and 0 from J; bases not matched to a gene: 4. This CDR3 comprises 15 residues. Per the germline V gene, CDR1 is DFQATT and CDR2 is SNEGSKA (reference sequence). CDR3 DNA: TGCAGTGCTAGAGTGCCAGCGGGGGACCAAGAGACCCAGTACTTC. As protein: CSARVPAGDQETQYF.

The genes are TRBV11-2 and TRBJ1-2, with TRBD1 matching over 7 bases. The CDR3 is 15 amino acids. Germline V gene sequence: CDR1 SGHAT, CDR2 FQNNGV. The ends lost 4 bases at V and 7 bases at J; junction bases unmatched: 12. The CDR3 region is CASSSQTGRLFGYTF. The CDR3 nucleotides read TGTGCCAGCAGCTCCCAGACAGGGAGATTGTTTGGCTACACCTTC.

This clonotype was seen a handful of times. This chain joins TRBV20-1 and TRBJ2-3, with 13 bases matching TRBD2. The CDR3 spans 14 residues. Germline assignment: CDR1 DFQATT and CDR2 SNEGSKA (reference sequence). V lost 5 bases and J lost 4; bases outside the gene matches: 3. CDR3 loop: CSAGLAGAADTQYF. CDR3 nucleotide sequence: TGCAGTGCTGGACTAGCGGGGGCTGCAGATACGCAGTATTTT.

V usage is TRBV29-1 and J usage is TRBJ1-1, with no clear D. V shed 5 bases and J shed 4 bases, with 17 bases lying between them. This CDR3 spans 14 amino acids. Germline assignment: CDR1 SQVTM and CDR2 ANQGSEA. The CDR3 loop reads CSVSPHVSGTEAFF. Written as DNA, the CDR3 is TGCAGCGTTTCCCCCCACGTCTCGGGCACTGAAGCTTTCTTT.

Remarks on this clonotype: A junction boundary mismatches the germline segment, possibly from a read error. The chain employs TRBV4-3 and TRBJ1-2; possibly TRBD1 for D (6 bases). Germline V gene sequence: CDR1 LGHNA, CDR2 YSLEER. The CDR3 is made up of 16 amino acids. The CDR3 protein is CASSQVLMGASYGYTF. For the CDR3, the DNA is TGCGCCAGCAGTCAAGTCCTAATGGGGGCGAGCTATGGCTACACCTTC.

This chain links TRBV12-3 or TRBV12-4 with TRBJ1-5, with D possibly matching TRBD1 (6 bases). This CDR3 is 18 amino acids long. Trimming pared 1 base from V and 2 bases from J, leaving 18 bases between. The chain's CDR3 is CASSLGARGGPGNQPQHF. The CDR3 region has the DNA TGTGCCAGCAGTTTAGGGGCAAGGGGGGGCCCTGGCAATCAGCCCCAGCATTTT.

The chain employs TRBV6-1 and TRBJ2-3; D is undetermined. CDR1 and CDR2 from the germline V gene are MNHNS and SASEGT. This CDR3 has 15 residues. Deletions cut 0 bases from V and 1 base from J, with 8 bases between. The CDR3 bases are TGTGCCAGCAGTGAAGCGAGGTGGGGCACAGATACGCAGTATTTT. This encodes CASSEARWGTDTQYF.

J is TRBJ2-1 and V is TRBV20-1; possibly TRBD2 for D (5 bases). CDR3 length: 15 amino acids. V was clipped by 4 bases and J by 10 bases, with 23 bases between them. Germline assignment: CDR1 DFQATT and CDR2 SNEGSKA (reference sequence). CDR3 residues: CSAIEASRAPAEQFF. The CDR3 DNA follows: TGCAGTGCTATTGAGGCCTCGCGGGCCCCCGCCGAGCAGTTCTTC.

J is TRBJ2-1 and V is TRBV5-1; D unresolved. Germline CDR1 and CDR2: SGHRS and YFSETQ. Trimming pared 5 bases from V and 0 bases from J, leaving 12 bases between. The CDR3 spans 15 residues. CDR3 residues: CASSIINLSYNEQFF. In DNA form, the CDR3 reads TGCGCCAGCAGTATCATCAACCTCTCCTACAATGAGCAGTTCTTC.